This T cell receptor (beta chain) was observed in a study of breast tumors, draining lymph nodes, adjacent tissues. Notes on the study in general: Tumor T cell lymph node origin was a supported hypothesis, not proven. Luminal-like breast cancer showed significantly higher tumor–nontumor repertoire similarity than basal-like. Tumor repertoires ranked between lymph nodes and nontumor tissue in diversity, with V and J gene preferences.

Axillary draining lymph nodes of breast cancer patients supplied the node samples. Germline values: CDR1 SGHVS, CDR2 FQNEAQ. V lost 4 bases and J lost 10; bases outside the gene matches: 3. This CDR3 is built from 13 residues. Using its own MiXCR run on the multiplex PCR reads, TCRdb lists one record per CDR3 protein. The sample carries about 230,000 distinct CDR3 sequences, about 30% recorded once. This clonotype was counted ten times or more. No antigen is known for it. Sequences were obtained from axillary lymph node tissue. The receptor comes from a female donor with breast cancer. Some clones in this sample may be carry-over from other donors' samples. The gene calls are TRBV7-8 and TRBJ1-6; 8 nucleotides match TRBD1. The CDR3 reads CASSSGGRSPLHF. CDR3 bases: TGTGCCAGCAGCTCAGGGGGCCGATCACCCCTCCACTTT.